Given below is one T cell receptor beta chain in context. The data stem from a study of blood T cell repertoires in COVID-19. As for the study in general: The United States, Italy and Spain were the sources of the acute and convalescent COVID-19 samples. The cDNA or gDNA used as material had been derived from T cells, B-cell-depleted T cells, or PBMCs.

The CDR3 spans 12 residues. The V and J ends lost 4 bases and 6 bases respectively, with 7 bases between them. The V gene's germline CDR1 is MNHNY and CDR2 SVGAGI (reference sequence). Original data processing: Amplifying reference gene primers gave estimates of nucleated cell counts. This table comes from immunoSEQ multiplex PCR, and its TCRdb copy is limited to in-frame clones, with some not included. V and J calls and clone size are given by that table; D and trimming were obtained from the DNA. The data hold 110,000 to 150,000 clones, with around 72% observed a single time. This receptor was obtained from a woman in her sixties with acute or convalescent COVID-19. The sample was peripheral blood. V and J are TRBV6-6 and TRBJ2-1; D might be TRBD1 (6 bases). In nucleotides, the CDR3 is TGTGCCAGCAGTTTCAGGGGCAATGAGCAGTTCTTC. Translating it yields CASSFRGNEQFF.